A selection of T cell receptor beta chains follows, all from one sample in a study of shared T cell receptors in the human thymus. The repertoire was sequenced with immunoSEQ multiplex PCR; TCRdb's copy has only in-frame clones and lacks some. Of some 760,000 clones listed, approximately 83% are singletons. Separately, the same data were catalogued under a study of human thymus T cells.

The source material was thymocytes. These receptor sequences come from a girl less than two years old with a congenital heart defect. CDR3s include the opening cysteine and the closing phenylalanine or tryptophan. The D gene is left open where the match is weak. Expanded clones are given a class, and other clones once, few, many or no size at all.

v_call	j_call	clone_size	d_call	cdr3_length	cdr3_nt	cdr3_aa
TRBV9	TRBJ1-2	.	.	14	TGTGCCAGCAGCGGCCGACAGGCTAACTATGGCTACACCTTC	CASSGRQANYGYTF
TRBV14	TRBJ1-4	.	.	13	TGTGCCAGCAGCCAAGTTGAGTTCGGAAAACTGTTTTTT	CASSQVEFGKLFF
TRBV13	TRBJ2-2	.	.	14	TGTGCCAGCAGCAAGGAGCATTCCACCGGGGAGCTGTTTTTT	CASSKEHSTGELFF
TRBV21-1	TRBJ1-4	.	.	14	TGTGCCAGCAGCAAAGACGACAGGGGGAGTGGACTGTTTTTT	CASSKDDRGSGLFF
TRBV15	TRBJ1-4	.	TRBD1	17	TGTGCCACCAGCGGTTTACAGGGGGCCATTGCTAATGAAAAACTGTTTTTT	CATSGLQGAIANEKLFF
TRBV7-9	TRBJ1-3	.	.	16	TGTGCCAGCAGCTTCGTAGGACAGAGTACGGGAAACACCATATATTTT	CASSFVGQSTGNTIYF
TRBV5-8	TRBJ2-5	.	TRBD2	19	TGTGCCAGCAGCCCCGGACTAGCGGGGGCTTCACGGTGGGGAGAGACCCAGTACTTC	CASSPGLAGASRWGETQYF
TRBV7-9	TRBJ2-5	.	TRBD1	16	TGTGCCAGCAGGCGATTCCGGGACAGGGGGCGAGAGACCCAGTACTTC	CASRRFRDRGRETQYF
TRBV4-2	TRBJ2-5	.	.	16	TGTGCCAGCAGCCAAGATAGTTGGAGTTTTCAAGAGACCCAGTACTTC	CASSQDSWSFQETQYF
TRBV5-8	TRBJ1-6	.	TRBD1	15	TGTGCCAGCAGCCGTCCAGGACAGGGTAATTCACCCCTCCACTTT	CASSRPGQGNSPLHF
TRBV30	TRBJ1-1	.	.	12	TGTGCCTGGACTCCCTCGAACACTGAAGCTTTCTTT	CAWTPSNTEAFF
TRBV5-4	TRBJ2-1	.	TRBD1	12	TGTGCCAGCAGCCCAGGGGGTGGTGAGCAGTTCTTC	CASSPGGGEQFF
TRBV2	TRBJ1-1	few	TRBD1	18	TGTGCCAGCAGTTCATGGCCGGACAGGGCACCGCTGAACACTGAAGCTTTCTTT	CASSSWPDRAPLNTEAFF
TRBV11-2	TRBJ2-5	.	TRBD2	17	TGTGCCAGCAGCTTACCCGGACTAGCGGGGGGGTGGGAGACCCAGTACTTC	CASSLPGLAGGWETQYF
TRBV15	TRBJ2-7	.	TRBD1	20	TGTGCCACCAGCAGAGACGGGTACCTGGACAGGCCGCGGGCTCCCTACGAGCAGTACTTC	CATSRDGYLDRPRAPYEQYF
TRBV27	TRBJ2-1	.	TRBD2	14	TGTGCCATAGCGGGACTAGCTCACGTAGATGAGCAGTTCTTC	CAIAGLAHVDEQFF
TRBV7-7	TRBJ2-7	.	TRBD1	17	TGTGCTAGCAGCCCAGACCAACCGGGACAGGATTCCTACGAGCAGTACTTC	CASSPDQPGQDSYEQYF
TRBV25-1	TRBJ1-5	.	.	14	TGTGCCAGCAGTGCTGGAGGTAGCAATCAGCCCCAGCATTTT	CASSAGGSNQPQHF
TRBV7-9	TRBJ1-6	.	.	19	TGTGCCAGCTCAAGCTGGGGCCCCCCGAGTGAAACCTATAATTCACCCCTCCACTTT	CASSSWGPPSETYNSPLHF
TRBV28	TRBJ1-2	.	.	14	TGTGCCAGCAGTCCAACGGACAGTAACTATGGCTACACCTTC	CASSPTDSNYGYTF
TRBV19	TRBJ2-6	once	.	18	TGTGCCAGTAGTATGCGGGACGCTACCTTATCTGGGGCCAACGTCCTGACTTTC	CASSMRDATLSGANVLTF
TRBV29-1	TRBJ2-1	.	.	14	TGCAGCGTGTTTAGGACTGCATCCTACAATGAGCAGTTCTTC	CSVFRTASYNEQFF
TRBV5-8	TRBJ1-1	.	TRBD1	17	TGTGCCAGCAGCTTTTTCCGGGACAGGGGCCTGAACACTGAAGCTTTCTTT	CASSFFRDRGLNTEAFF
TRBV5-5	TRBJ1-2	.	TRBD1	12	TGTGCCAGCAGCCCGACAGGGGATGGCTACACCTTC	CASSPTGDGYTF
TRBV5-1	TRBJ2-4	.	.	17	TGCGCCAGCAGCCCGGAGGGCAGACCACTAGCCAAAAACATTCAGTACTTC	CASSPEGRPLAKNIQYF
TRBV6-1	TRBJ1-1	.	.	13	TGTGCCAGCAGGATATCGACAGATACTGAAGCTTTCTTT	CASRISTDTEAFF
TRBV12-5	TRBJ1-3	.	TRBD1	13	TGTGCTAGTGGCTTCGACAGGGCCGACACCATATATTTT	CASGFDRADTIYF
TRBV14	TRBJ1-1	.	TRBD1	15	TGTGCCAGCAGCCAAGGGGACAGGGAAGGCACTGAAGCTTTCTTT	CASSQGDREGTEAFF
TRBV9	TRBJ1-2	.	.	14	TGTGCCAGCAGCGCGAACCGGGACACCCATCGGTACACCTTC	CASSANRDTHRYTF
TRBV27	TRBJ2-5	.	TRBD1	15	TGTGCCAGCAGCCCAACGAAGACAGGGGAAGAGACCCAGTACTTC	CASSPTKTGEETQYF
TRBV14	TRBJ2-4	few	TRBD2	21	TGTGCCACCAGACTCGGGACTAGCGGGGGGGCCGGAGGTCAGGCCAAAAACATTCAGTACTTC	CATRLGTSGGAGGQAKNIQYF
TRBV4-1	TRBJ2-1	.	TRBD1	15	TGCGCCAGCAGCCTAGGACAGGGTTACGACAATGAGCAGTTCTTC	CASSLGQGYDNEQFF
TRBV4-1	TRBJ2-2	.	TRBD2	16	TGCGCCAGCAGCCAAGTCGGGGGGGGGACCACCGGGGAGCTGTTTTTT	CASSQVGGGTTGELFF
TRBV2	TRBJ1-1	.	TRBD1	14	TGTGCCAGCAGCCCGGTAGGGGGCAACACTGAAGCTTTCTTT	CASSPVGGNTEAFF
TRBV27	TRBJ2-1	.	.	13	TGTGCCAGCAGTTCTCTGCGGGGCAATGAGCAGTTCTTC	CASSSLRGNEQFF
TRBV15	TRBJ2-1	.	TRBD1	16	TGTGCCACCAGCAGAGTGGGACAGGGGGTAGACAATGAGCAGTTCTTC	CATSRVGQGVDNEQFF
TRBV6-5	TRBJ1-1	.	TRBD1	16	TGTGCCAGCAGTTATAGTCCGGGACAGAAGAACACTGAAGCTTTCTTT	CASSYSPGQKNTEAFF
TRBV14	TRBJ2-7	.	.	14	TGTGCCAGCAGCCAAGGGGGGGTAAACTACGAGCAGTACTTC	CASSQGGVNYEQYF
TRBV7-9	TRBJ1-5	.	.	17	TGTGCCAGCAGCCTTAAACCCGAGCAGGGGACAAATCAGCCCCAGCATTTT	CASSLKPEQGTNQPQHF
TRBV27	TRBJ2-5	.	.	15	TGTGCCAGCAGTTTAACGGACAGAGGACAAGAGACCCAGTACTTC	CASSLTDRGQETQYF
TRBV5-6	TRBJ1-1	.	TRBD1	18	TGTGCCAGCAGCAATACCCCCCGGGACAGGGTAGAAAATTATGAAGCTTTCTTT	CASSNTPRDRVENYEAFF
TRBV2	TRBJ1-2	.	TRBD1	15	TGTGCCAGCAGTGAGCCGGGACAGGGTCTGGGTGGCTACACCTTC	CASSEPGQGLGGYTF
TRBV5-5	TRBJ2-4	.	.	18	TGTGCCAGCAGCTTGTACAGGGAAATCCTGATAGCCAAAAACATTCAGTACTTC	CASSLYREILIAKNIQYF
TRBV19	TRBJ1-5	.	TRBD1	16	TGTGCCAGTAGTATAGCCGGGACAGACTTCAATCAGCCCCAGCATTTT	CASSIAGTDFNQPQHF